The 6 T cell receptor beta chains below come from one sample, sequenced in a study of Ad26.COV2.S vaccination and SARS-CoV-2 variants. Libraries were prepared by immunoSEQ multiplex PCR; TCRdb keeps only in-frame clonotypes and omits some of them. The sample lists 360,000 or so clones; around 86% were seen once. Treatment in this sample: some 20 received Ad26.COV2.S at low or high dose, single or two shots; about five received placebo; per-sample allocation not given. Day 63 after the first vaccine or placebo injection was the time point for sampling. Material: peripheral blood, obtained in a trial of Ad26.COV2.S vaccine versus placebo. Receptor source: a person between 18 and 65 years old who received the Ad26.COV2.S COVID-19 vaccine or a placebo.

This clone occurred once. V gene TRBV19 combines with J gene TRBJ1-1; D unresolved. Trimming took off 5 bases at V and 2 bases at J, with 12 bases between the two ends. CDR1 is LNHDA and CDR2 is SQIVND in the germline V gene (reference sequence). The CDR3 is made up of 14 amino acids. CDR3 residues: CASSPAGRNTEAFF. The CDR3 DNA reads TGTGCCAGTAGTCCCGCCGGGAGAAACACTGAAGCTTTCTTT. The full variable domain, its missing parts supplied by reference TRBV19 and TRBJ1-1, is DGGITQSPKYLFRKEGQNVTLSCEQNLNHDAMYWYRQDPGQGLRLIYYSQIVNDFQKGDIAEGYSVSREKKESFPLTVTSAQKNPTAFYLCASSPAGRNTEAFFGQGTRLTVV.

This clone was counted a single time. The chain has TRBV14 and TRBJ2-7, with D possibly TRBD2 on 6 matching bases. The CDR3 sequence is 15 residues long. V was pared by 2 bases and J by 0 bases, with 11 bases between. Germline V lookup: CDR1 SGHDN, CDR2 FVKESK. The CDR3 DNA is TGTGCCAGCAGCCAAACCGACGGGAGCTCCTACGAGCAGTACTTC. Translated: CASSQTDGSSYEQYF. Full variable domain (outside the CDR3, taken from reference TRBV14 and TRBJ2-7): EAGVTQFPSHSVIEKGQTVTLRCDPISGHDNLYWYRRVMGKEIKFLLHFVKESKQDESGMPNNRFLAERTGGTYSTLKVQPAELEDSGVYFCASSQTDGSSYEQYFGPGTRLTVT.

For the CDR3, the DNA is TGCGCCAGCAGACCACAAGACGAGCGGTTCGACGAGACCCAGTACTTC. It yields the protein CASRPQDERFDETQYF. This chain connects TRBV4-1 to TRBJ2-5; possibly TRBD2 for D (5 bases). CDR1 is MGHRA and CDR2 is YSYEKL in the germline V gene. The V and J ends lost 6 bases and 5 bases respectively, with 22 bases between them. The length of the CDR3 is 16 residues.

There are a few counts of this clone. V is TRBV19 and J is TRBJ2-3; 9 nucleotides agree with TRBD2. Trimming at V came to 5 bases and at J to 2 bases, leaving 8 bases not matched to a gene. Germline loops: CDR1 LNHDA, CDR2 SQIVND (reference sequence). The CDR3 spans 16 residues. The CDR3 nucleotides read TGTGCCAGTAGTGGATTAGCGGGAGACTTCACAGATACGCAGTATTTT. As protein: CASSGLAGDFTDTQYF.

The chain carries TRBV19 and TRBJ1-1, with D perhaps matching TRBD1 (5 bases). The CDR3 extends over 12 amino acids. V was shortened by 6 bases and J by 4 bases, with 9 bases between the two germline ends. Germline V gene lookup returns CDR1 LNHDA and CDR2 SQIVND (reference sequence). The chain's CDR3 is CASSPGGTEAFF. In DNA, the CDR3 is TGTGCCAGTAGCCCGGGGGGCACTGAAGCTTTCTTT.

The chain couples TRBV5-1 to TRBJ2-3; 9 positions agree with TRBD2. The CDR3 runs to 15 residues. Germline assignment: CDR1 SGHRS and CDR2 YFSETQ. V was clipped by 5 bases and J by 3 bases; unmatched bases: 7. CDR3 nucleotides: TGCGCCAGCAGGGTAGCGGGGGCGAGTACAGATACGCAGTATTTT. Protein: CASRVAGASTDTQYF.